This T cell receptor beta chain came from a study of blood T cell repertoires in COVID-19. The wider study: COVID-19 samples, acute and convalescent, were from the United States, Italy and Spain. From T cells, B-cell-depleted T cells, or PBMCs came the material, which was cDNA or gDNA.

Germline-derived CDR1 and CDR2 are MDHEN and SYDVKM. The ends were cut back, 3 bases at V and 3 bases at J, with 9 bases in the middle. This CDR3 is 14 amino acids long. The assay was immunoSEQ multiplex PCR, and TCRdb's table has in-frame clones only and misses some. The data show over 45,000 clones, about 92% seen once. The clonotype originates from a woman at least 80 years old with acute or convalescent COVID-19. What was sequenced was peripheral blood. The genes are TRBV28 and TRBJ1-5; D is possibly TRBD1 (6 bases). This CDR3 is CASSLDSLNQPQHF. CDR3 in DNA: TGTGCCAGCAGTTTGGACAGTCTCAATCAGCCCCAGCATTTT.